This passage covers 23 T cell receptor beta chains from one sample sequenced in a study of circulating and synovial CD4+ cells in juvenile arthritis. Libraries were prepared by immunoSEQ multiplex PCR; TCRdb keeps only in-frame clonotypes and omits some of them. The table shows about 36,000 clones, with approximately 94% occurring only once. The specimen was CD4+ T cells from blood. All receptors derive from a human donor with juvenile idiopathic arthritis.

This chain links TRBV4-3 with TRBJ1-6, with a possible D match to TRBD1 (5 bases). This CDR3 region has 15 residues. CDR1 is LGHNA, CDR2 YSLEER, per germline. Deletions cut 0 bases from V and 10 bases from J, with 13 bases between. CDR3: CASSQDQQGGSPLHF. The CDR3 bases are TGCGCCAGCAGCCAAGATCAGCAGGGAGGATCACCCCTCCACTTT.

CDR3 sequence reads: CARPTRVSIDTQYF. In DNA form, the CDR3 reads TGCGCCAGGCCGACTAGGGTAAGTATAGATACGCAGTATTTT. This rearrangement joins TRBV5-1 to TRBJ2-3; D perhaps matches TRBD2 (6 bases). CDR3 size: 14 residues. Deletions cut 8 bases from V and 5 bases from J, with 18 bases between. Germline V gene lookup returns CDR1 SGHRS and CDR2 YFSETQ.

This chain joins TRBV7-9 and TRBJ1-4; 7 bases align to TRBD1. CDR3 size: 15 residues. The germline gives CDR1 SEHNR, CDR2 FQNEAQ (reference sequence). With 5 bases clipped from V and 5 bases from J, the junction kept 8 bases outside the gene matches. This chain's CDR3 is CASSQGTVPNEKLFF. CDR3 DNA sequence: TGTGCCAGCAGCCAAGGGACAGTACCCAATGAAAAACTGTTTTTT. The entire variable domain, with the rest obtained from reference TRBV7-9 and TRBJ1-4, is as follows: DTGVSQNPRHKITKRGQNVTFRCDPISEHNRLYWYRQTLGQGPEFLTYFQNEAQLEKSRLLSDRFSAERPKGSFSTLEIQRTEQGDSAMYLCASSQGTVPNEKLFFGSGTQLSVL.

Concerning this clone itself: One end of the junction fails to match germline, which may point to a read error. Other DNA sequences in the sample encode the same CDR3. V gene TRBV30 combines with J gene TRBJ1-6; no clear D. The CDR3 spans 13 residues. The V gene's germline CDR1 is GTSNPN and CDR2 SVGIG (reference sequence). The CDR3 region has the DNA TGTGCCTGGCGGAGCTCCTATAATTCCCCCCTCCACTTT. Translated, it gives CAWRSSYNSPLHF. Complete variable domain (other parts from reference TRBV30 and TRBJ1-6): SQTIHQWPATLVQPVGSPLSLECTVEGTSNPNLYWYRQAAGRGLQLLFYSVGIGQISSEVPQNLSASRPQDRQFILSSKKLLLSDSGFYLCAWRSSYNSPLHFGNGTRLTVT.

This chain links TRBV11-3 with TRBJ2-1; 10 bases align to TRBD1. The ends lost 4 bases at V and 8 bases at J; junction bases unmatched: 5. This CDR3 is built from 14 residues. Per the germline V gene, CDR1 is SGHNT and CDR2 is YENEEA. The CDR3 is CASSSGTGEYEQFF. CDR3 nucleotide sequence: TGTGCCAGCAGCTCGGGGACAGGGGAATATGAGCAGTTCTTC.

This chain joins TRBV15 and TRBJ2-2; perhaps TRBD2 as D (5 bases). This CDR3 is 14 amino acids long. The V end lost 5 bases, the J end lost 6 bases, and 13 bases lay between the germline ends. Germline V gene sequence: CDR1 LNHNV, CDR2 YYDKDF (reference sequence). Here the CDR3 DNA reads TGTGCCACCAGCCCCCTGGCGAGGGCCGGGGAGCTGTTTTTT. Protein sequence: CATSPLARAGELFF. Drawing the rest from reference TRBV15 and TRBJ2-2, the complete variable domain is DAMVIQNPRYQVTQFGKPVTLSCSQTLNHNVMYWYQQKSSQAPKLLFHYYDKDFNNEADTPDNFQSRRPNTSFCFLDIRSPGLGDTAMYLCATSPLARAGELFFGEGSRLTVL.

The rearrangement uses TRBV4-3 and TRBJ2-3; D may be TRBD2 (5 bases). Germline V gives CDR1 LGHNA, CDR2 YSLEER. V shed 0 bases and J shed 9 bases, with 16 bases lying between them. The CDR3 is 15 residues long. The DNA for the CDR3 is TGCGCCAGCAGCCAAGAACTGCCGGGGAGTGGGACGCAGTATTTT. It is translated as CASSQELPGSGTQYF.

The rearrangement joins TRBV6-6 to TRBJ2-7, with a possible D match to TRBD1 (6 bases). CDR1 MNHNY and CDR2 SVGAGI come from the germline V gene (reference sequence). CDR3 size: 13 residues. Trimming shortened V by 5 bases and J by 7 bases, and 15 bases separated the two germline ends. The CDR3 region has the DNA TGTGCCAGCAGTGACCGAATTACAGGGGAGCAGTACTTC. It yields the protein CASSDRITGEQYF.

The chain carries TRBV4-1 and TRBJ2-2; 7 positions match TRBD2. V lost 2 bases and J lost 6; bases outside the gene matches: 21. There are 20 residues in the CDR3. Germline CDR1 and CDR2: MGHRA and YSYEKL. CDR3 sequence reads: CASSQYSGFIGEGYSGELFF. The CDR3 DNA follows: TGCGCCAGCAGCCAATACTCTGGGTTTATCGGGGAGGGGTATTCCGGGGAGCTGTTTTTT.

V is TRBV18 and J is TRBJ2-7; TRBD2 might be the D (6 bases). V shed 1 base and J shed 1 base, with 8 bases lying between them. Germline loops: CDR1 KGHSH, CDR2 LQKENI. The CDR3 is 14 amino acids. CDR3 DNA: TGTGCCAGCTCACCACAGGGGACTTCCTACGAGCAGTACTTC. Translating gives CASSPQGTSYEQYF.

CDR3 sequence (DNA): TGTGCCAGCAGTTACGGGGCAGGGGACACCGGGGAGCTGTTTTTT. Amino acids: CASSYGAGDTGELFF. This chain connects TRBV6-5 to TRBJ2-2; a weak D match, TRBD1 (6 bases). The ends were cut back, 2 bases at V and 3 bases at J, with 10 bases in the middle. CDR3 length: 15 residues. CDR1 is MNHEY, CDR2 SVGAGI, per germline.

V usage is TRBV6-5 and J usage is TRBJ2-1; 8 nucleotides align to TRBD1. This CDR3 is 14 amino acids long. Germline lookup yields CDR1 MNHEY and CDR2 SVGAGI. After removal of 6 bases from V and 2 bases from J, the junction contained 3 bases not matched to a gene. DNA of the CDR3: TGTGCCAGCAGCGACAGGGGAGCCTACAATGAGCAGTTCTTC. It specifies CASSDRGAYNEQFF.

This chain uses TRBV5-1 with TRBJ2-2; TRBD1 is a possible D gene (6 bases). Germline V gene sequence: CDR1 SGHRS, CDR2 YFSETQ. Trimming left V 4 bases short and J 1 base short, with 8 bases between. The CDR3 sequence is 14 residues long. The CDR3 is CASSKTGNTGELFF. The CDR3 DNA reads TGCGCCAGCAGCAAGACAGGGAACACCGGGGAGCTGTTTTTT.

V is TRBV7-9 and J is TRBJ1-4, with 8 bases fitting TRBD1. J lost 3 bases, V lost 5 bases, and 2 bases had no gene match. CDR3 size: 14 residues. Germline CDR1 reads SEHNR; CDR2 reads FQNEAQ (reference sequence). CDR3 in amino acids: CASSDRGANEKLFF. The CDR3 nucleotides are TGTGCCAGCAGCGACAGGGGCGCTAATGAAAAACTGTTTTTT.

This sequence joins TRBV4-3 and TRBJ2-5, with TRBD1 matching 9 bases. This CDR3 comprises 13 residues. With V trimmed by 5 bases and J by 3 bases, 1 base remained unmatched. Per the germline V gene, CDR1 is LGHNA and CDR2 is YSLEER. The CDR3 coding sequence is TGCGCCAGCAGCAGGACAGGGGAAGAGACCCAGTACTTC. As protein: CASSRTGEETQYF.

In DNA form, the CDR3 reads TGTGCCAGCAGTCCTAGACAGACAACTTACGAGCAGTACTTC. It is translated as CASSPRQTTYEQYF. The V call is TRBV28, the J call TRBJ2-7; D perhaps matches TRBD1 (5 bases). Germline V gives CDR1 MDHEN, CDR2 SYDVKM. Trimming removed 5 bases from V and 4 bases from J, with 15 bases in between. This CDR3 contains 14 residues.

The chain uses TRBV16 and TRBJ1-2, with 8 bases identical to TRBD1. CDR3 length: 15 residues. CDR1 and CDR2 (germline): KGHSY, FQNENV. V lost 1 base to trimming and J lost 2 bases; unmatched junction nucleotides: 3. CDR3 DNA sequence: TGTGCCAGCAGCCAATGGGCAGGGGGCAACTATGGCTACACCTTC. Amino acids: CASSQWAGGNYGYTF.

The rearrangement uses TRBV18 and TRBJ1-2; D perhaps matches TRBD1 (5 bases). This CDR3 comprises 13 residues. Germline CDR1 is KGHSH and CDR2 is LQKENI. Trimming pared 3 bases from V and 3 bases from J, leaving 8 bases between. The CDR3 region is CASSPVGHYGYTF. DNA for the CDR3: TGTGCCAGCTCACCTGTGGGGCACTATGGCTACACCTTC.

This chain links TRBV5-1 with TRBJ2-1, with D perhaps TRBD1 (5 bases). V shed 3 bases and J shed 6 bases, with 13 bases lying between them. The CDR3 has 14 residues. CDR1 SGHRS and CDR2 YFSETQ come from the germline V gene. The CDR3 loop is CASSSLQVPNEQFF. CDR3 nucleotide sequence: TGCGCCAGCAGCTCCTTACAGGTCCCCAATGAGCAGTTCTTC.

The rearrangement links TRBV5-4 to TRBJ2-5; 7 nucleotides agree with TRBD2. The J call may be wrong; the DNA end is better matched by TRBJ2-7. Germline V gene data show CDR1 as SGHNT and CDR2 as YYREEE (reference sequence). The CDR3 extends over 15 amino acids. CDR3 sequence reads: CASSSPPAGIGEQYF. Written as DNA, the CDR3 is TGTGCCAGCAGCTCTCCCCCAGCGGGGATAGGCGAGCAGTACTTC.

The chain uses TRBV9 and TRBJ2-2; 12 bases are shared with TRBD1. Trimming at V came to 3 bases and at J to 5 bases, leaving 5 bases not matched to a gene. This CDR3 contains 16 residues. Germline loops: CDR1 SGDLS, CDR2 YYNGEE. The CDR3 nucleotides read TGTGCCAGCAGCGGACTGGGACAGGGGGCGACCGGGGAGCTGTTTTTT. It encodes CASSGLGQGATGELFF.

The V call is TRBV18, the J call TRBJ1-1, with 9 bases that match TRBD1. Germline loops: CDR1 KGHSH, CDR2 LQKENI. The CDR3 runs 12 residues. With V trimmed by 7 bases and J by 4 bases, 1 base remained unmatched. The CDR3 DNA follows: TGTGCCAGCTGGGACAGGGCCACTGAAGCTTTCTTT. Protein product: CASWDRATEAFF. The full variable domain, rest sourced from reference TRBV18 and TRBJ1-1, is NAGVMQNPRHLVRRRGQEARLRCSPMKGHSHVYWYRQLPEEGLKFMVYLQKENIIDESGMPKERFSAEFPKEGPSILRIQQVVRGDSAAYFCASWDRATEAFFGQGTRLTVV.

The chain joins TRBV7-2 to TRBJ1-2; no clear D. CDR1 is SGHTA, CDR2 FQGNSA, per germline. The CDR3 loop spans 15 amino acids. Trimming stripped 1 base from V and 0 bases from J, with 9 bases between. This CDR3 reads CASSLGAGSNYGYTF. The DNA for the CDR3 is TGTGCCAGCAGCTTAGGGGCAGGCTCTAACTATGGCTACACCTTC.